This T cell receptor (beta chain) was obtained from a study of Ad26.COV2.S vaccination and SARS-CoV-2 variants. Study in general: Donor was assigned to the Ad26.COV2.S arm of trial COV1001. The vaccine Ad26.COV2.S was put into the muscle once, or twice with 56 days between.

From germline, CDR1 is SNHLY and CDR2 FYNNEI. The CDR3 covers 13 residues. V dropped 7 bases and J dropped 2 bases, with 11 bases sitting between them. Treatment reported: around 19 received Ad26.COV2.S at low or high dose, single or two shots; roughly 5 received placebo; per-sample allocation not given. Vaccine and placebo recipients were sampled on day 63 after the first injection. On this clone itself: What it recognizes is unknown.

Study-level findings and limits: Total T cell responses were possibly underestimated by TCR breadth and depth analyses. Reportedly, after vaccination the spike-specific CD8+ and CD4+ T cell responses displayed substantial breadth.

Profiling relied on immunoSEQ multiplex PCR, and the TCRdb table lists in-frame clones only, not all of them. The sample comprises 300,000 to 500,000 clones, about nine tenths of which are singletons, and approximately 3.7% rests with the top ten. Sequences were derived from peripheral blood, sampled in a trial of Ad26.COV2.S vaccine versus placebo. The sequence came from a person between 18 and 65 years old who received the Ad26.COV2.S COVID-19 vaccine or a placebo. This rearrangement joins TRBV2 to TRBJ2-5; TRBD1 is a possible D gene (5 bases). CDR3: CASNFNRQETQYF. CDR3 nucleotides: TGTGCCAGCAACTTTAACAGGCAAGAGACCCAGTACTTC.